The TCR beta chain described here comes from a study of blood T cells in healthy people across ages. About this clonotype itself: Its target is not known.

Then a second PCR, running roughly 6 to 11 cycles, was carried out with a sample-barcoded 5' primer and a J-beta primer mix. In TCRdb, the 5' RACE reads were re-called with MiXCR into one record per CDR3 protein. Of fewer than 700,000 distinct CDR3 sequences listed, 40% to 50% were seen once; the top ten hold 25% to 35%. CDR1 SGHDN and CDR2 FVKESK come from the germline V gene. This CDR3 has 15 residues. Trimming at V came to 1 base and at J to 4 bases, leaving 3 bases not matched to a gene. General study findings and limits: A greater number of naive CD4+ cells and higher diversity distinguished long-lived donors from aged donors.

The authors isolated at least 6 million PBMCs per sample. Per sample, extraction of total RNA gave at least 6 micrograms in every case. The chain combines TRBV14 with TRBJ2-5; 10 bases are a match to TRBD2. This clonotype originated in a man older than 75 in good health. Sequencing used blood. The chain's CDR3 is CASSQASGSAETQYF. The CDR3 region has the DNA TGTGCCAGCAGCCAAGCTAGCGGGAGTGCAGAGACCCAGTACTTC.